This T cell receptor (beta chain) was identified in a study of control samples from healthy donors and cancer patients. Germline V gene data show CDR1 as SGDLS and CDR2 as YYNGEE. The CDR3 spans 12 residues. The germline V and J ends were trimmed by 0 bases and 10 bases, with 10 bases remaining between them. TCRdb's table, derived via immunoSEQ multiplex PCR, lists solely in-frame clones and lacks some. Of about 49,000 clones in the sample, approximately 86% are singletons; the top ten hold 2.8%. The source of this sequence is a woman in her forties or fifties with lung cancer. Sequencing was done on a sample of PBMCs. The chain links TRBV9 to TRBJ2-5, with unresolved D. CDR3 nucleotide sequence: TGTGCCAGCAGCGTAGGGCAGTCAATCCAGTACTTC. Encoded protein: CASSVGQSIQYF.